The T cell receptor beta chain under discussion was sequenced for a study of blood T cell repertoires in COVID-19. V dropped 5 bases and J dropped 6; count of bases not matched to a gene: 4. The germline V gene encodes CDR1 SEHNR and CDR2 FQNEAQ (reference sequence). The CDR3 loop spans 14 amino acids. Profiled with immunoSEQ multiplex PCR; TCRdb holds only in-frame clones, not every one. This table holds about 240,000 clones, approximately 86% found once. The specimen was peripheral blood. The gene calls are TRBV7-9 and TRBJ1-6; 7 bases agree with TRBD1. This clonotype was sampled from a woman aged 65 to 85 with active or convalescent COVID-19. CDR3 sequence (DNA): TGTGCCAGCAGCCACAGACAGGGTAATTCACCCCTCCACTTT. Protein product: CASSHRQGNSPLHF.